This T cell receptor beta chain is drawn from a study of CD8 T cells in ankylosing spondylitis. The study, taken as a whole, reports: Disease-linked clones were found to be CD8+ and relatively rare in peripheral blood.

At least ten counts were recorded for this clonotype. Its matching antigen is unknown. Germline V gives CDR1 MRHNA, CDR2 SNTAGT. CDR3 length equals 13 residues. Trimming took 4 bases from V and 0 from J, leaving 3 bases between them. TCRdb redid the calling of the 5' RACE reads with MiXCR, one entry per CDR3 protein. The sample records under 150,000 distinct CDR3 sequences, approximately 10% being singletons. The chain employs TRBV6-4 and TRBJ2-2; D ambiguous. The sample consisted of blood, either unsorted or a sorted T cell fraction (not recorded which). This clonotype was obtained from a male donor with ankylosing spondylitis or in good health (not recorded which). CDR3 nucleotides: TGTGCCAGCAGTGTAACGAACACCGGGGAGCTGTTTTTT. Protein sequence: CASSVTNTGELFF.